One sample yielded the 8 T cell receptor beta chains listed below, sequenced in a study of identical twins. TCRdb reprocessed the 5' RACE reads with MiXCR, giving one entry per CDR3 protein. The sample comprises around 250,000 distinct CDR3 sequences, about 8.3% of which are singletons, and 3% rests with the top ten. Another study also made use of these data, one on yellow fever vaccine responses in identical twins.

The sequencing input was CD8+ T cells sorted from blood. The source of these receptors is a woman between 18 and 29 years old in good health.

The J gene is TRBJ2-3, the V gene TRBV7-8; 10 positions agree with TRBD1. CDR3 length: 15 residues. V lost 5 bases to trimming and J lost 4 bases; unmatched junction nucleotides: 6. The germline CDR1 and CDR2 sequences are SGHVS and FQNEAQ. CDR3 protein: CASSPGQGVADTQYF. The DNA for the CDR3 is TGTGCCAGCAGCCCAGGACAGGGGGTAGCAGATACGCAGTATTTT. The full variable domain, with the rest looked up from reference TRBV7-8 and TRBJ2-3, is GAGVSQSPRYKVAKRGQDVALRCDPISGHVSLFWYQQALGQGPEFLTYFQNEAQLDKSGLPSDRFFAERPEGSVSTLKIQRTQQEDSAVYLCASSPGQGVADTQYFGPGTRLTVL.

The V gene is TRBV27, the J gene TRBJ2-1; either TRBD1 or TRBD2 may supply D (5 bases each). This CDR3 has 16 amino acids. Germline V gives CDR1 MNHEY, CDR2 SMNVEV (reference sequence). Trimming shortened V by 6 bases and J by 2 bases, and 17 bases separated the two germline ends. DNA for the CDR3: TGTGCCAGCAGGCAAGGATGGGACCCCCCCTACAATGAGCAGTTCTTC. It translates to CASRQGWDPPYNEQFF.

This clonotype was seen repeatedly, ten times or more. The chain carries TRBV11-2 and TRBJ2-7; 7 positions match TRBD1. The CDR3 loop spans 14 amino acids. The V gene end was trimmed by 5 bases and the J gene end by 2 bases; junction bases not matched to a gene: 6. CDR1 and CDR2 (germline): SGHAT, FQNNGV. The CDR3 reads CASSIPGQTYEQYF. The CDR3, as DNA: TGTGCCAGCAGCATACCGGGACAGACCTACGAGCAGTACTTC.

In its sample, this clonotype was seen many times. This sequence joins TRBV4-3 and TRBJ1-6; no clear D gene. Trimming shortened V by 1 base and J by 4 bases, and 11 bases separated the two germline ends. The CDR3 length is 16 residues. Germline V gives CDR1 LGHNA, CDR2 YSLEER. The CDR3 spells CASSQATPGYNSPLHF. In nucleotides, the CDR3 is TGCGCCAGCAGCCAAGCGACGCCCGGGTATAATTCACCCCTCCACTTT.

In its sample, this clonotype was seen many times. The J gene is TRBJ2-7, the V gene TRBV7-9; a weak D match, TRBD1 (7 bases). Trimming cost V 6 bases and J 3 bases, with 12 bases left between them. This CDR3 has 13 residues. The germline V gene has CDR1 SEHNR and CDR2 FQNEAQ (reference sequence). The CDR3 protein is CASRAGQNYEQYF. The CDR3 DNA is TGTGCCAGCAGGGCGGGACAGAACTACGAGCAGTACTTC.

This clonotype was counted ten times or more. The genes are TRBV6-2 or TRBV6-3 and TRBJ2-3, with 13 bases identical to TRBD2. After removal of 7 bases from V and 7 bases from J, the junction contained 8 bases not matched to a gene. Germline lookup yields CDR1 MNHEY and CDR2 SVGEGT. This CDR3 contains 15 residues. CDR3 region: CASTTRLAGGNTQYF. CDR3 in DNA: TGTGCCAGCACAACGAGACTAGCGGGAGGAAATACGCAGTATTTT.

This clonotype showed up just a few times. The chain couples TRBV4-2 to TRBJ2-3, with 9 bases fitting TRBD2. Germline CDR1 and CDR2: LGHNA and YNFKEQ. V lost 4 bases and J lost 4; bases outside the gene matches: 9. The CDR3 spans 16 residues. CDR3 nucleotide sequence: TGTGCCAGCAGCCTGCGGGCTAGCGGGGACCCAGATACGCAGTATTTT. Encoded protein: CASSLRASGDPDTQYF.

The rearrangement uses TRBV28 and TRBJ1-2; unclear D gene. The CDR3 runs 13 residues. The germline gives CDR1 MDHEN, CDR2 SYDVKM. V lost 5 bases and J lost 0, with 7 bases in between. CDR3 DNA: TGTGCCAGCAGTCCCACCTCTAACTATGGCTACACCTTC. Amino acid sequence: CASSPTSNYGYTF.